This T cell receptor beta chain was sequenced for a study of T cell changes during pregnancy in multiple sclerosis. The CDR3 contains 14 residues. V was clipped by 5 bases and J by 1 base, with 11 bases between them. From germline, CDR1 is SEHNR and CDR2 FQNEAQ (reference sequence). Sequenced by immunoSEQ multiplex PCR; TCRdb stores in-frame clones only, minus some. Here the sample spans over 50,000 clones, roughly 93% being singletons. This receptor was identified in a female donor with multiple sclerosis, enrolled in a pregnancy study. The specimen comprised peripheral blood, sampled in the second trimester of pregnancy. The chain is built from TRBV7-9 and TRBJ1-1; weak D call: TRBD1 (5 bases). The CDR3: CASSQGWGNTEAFF. DNA of the CDR3: TGTGCCAGCAGCCAGGGCTGGGGGAACACTGAAGCTTTCTTT.